This entry lists 9 T cell receptor beta chains sequenced from one sample in a study of shared clonotypes between healthy human individuals. Terminally differentiated effector memory CD45RA+ cells were excluded by CCR7 positive selection of CD45RO-negative cells. Some clones are missing from TCRdb's copy, which holds only in-frame ones; the method was immunoSEQ multiplex PCR. This table holds millions of clones, about 95% found once. The sequenced sample consisted of naive CD8+ T cells sorted from blood. The receptors come from a young man in good health.

This clone was recorded only once. CDR3 amino acids: CASSQEYATGANVLTF. The CDR3 DNA reads as TGCGCCAGCAGCCAAGAGTACGCCACTGGGGCCAACGTCCTGACTTTC. V usage is TRBV4-1 and J usage is TRBJ2-6; the D is unclear. The CDR3 runs to 16 residues. Trimming removed 0 bases from V and 2 bases from J, with 8 bases in between. Germline assignment: CDR1 MGHRA and CDR2 YSYEKL.

This chain's CDR3 is CAISEYPDDAYEQYF. The CDR3 DNA reads TGTGCCATCAGTGAGTATCCGGACGACGCCTACGAGCAGTACTTC. V and J are TRBV10-3 and TRBJ2-7; D is undetermined. Trimming took off 1 base at V and 2 bases at J, with 12 bases between the two ends. This CDR3 is built from 15 residues. Germline V gives CDR1 ENHRY, CDR2 SYGVKD.

A single count supports this clone. The chain has TRBV10-3 and TRBJ2-7, with 8 bases fitting TRBD1. The ends lost 5 bases at V and 2 bases at J; junction bases unmatched: 8. The CDR3 sequence is 15 residues long. Germline CDR1 is ENHRY and CDR2 is SYGVKD. The CDR3 is CAISNPGQGPYEQYF. The CDR3 DNA reads as TGTGCCATCAGTAACCCCGGACAGGGACCCTACGAGCAGTACTTC.

In this sample, this clone turned up once. This chain links TRBV11-3 with TRBJ2-1; TRBD2 is a possible D gene (6 bases). The CDR3 covers 15 residues. V lost 0 bases, J lost 7 bases, and 13 bases lay in between. Looked up from germline, CDR1 is SGHNT and CDR2 is YENEEA. The CDR3 sequence is CASSLEGGTINEQFF. CDR3 bases: TGTGCCAGCAGCTTAGAAGGCGGGACCATAAATGAGCAGTTCTTC.

For the CDR3, the DNA is TGCGCCAGCAGCCAAGAAGAAGAAACCTCCTACGAGCAGTACTTC. Translating gives CASSQEEETSYEQYF. This chain uses TRBV4-1 with TRBJ2-7; no firm D call. V gave up 0 bases and J gave up 0 bases, with 9 bases separating them. Germline values: CDR1 MGHRA, CDR2 YSYEKL. The CDR3 covers 15 residues.

V and J are TRBV11-2 and TRBJ1-1; 8 nucleotides line up with TRBD1. The CDR3 extends over 14 amino acids. From germline, CDR1 is SGHAT and CDR2 FQNNGV. The J segment lost 5 bases and the V segment lost 5 bases, leaving 7 bases of the junction unmatched. CDR3 region: CASSPRTGRTEAFF. Here the CDR3 DNA reads TGTGCCAGCAGCCCCAGGACAGGGAGGACTGAAGCTTTCTTT.

The V gene is TRBV30, the J gene TRBJ1-1; 8 bases align to TRBD1. The J segment lost 4 bases and the V segment lost 3 bases, leaving 4 bases of the junction unmatched. Germline V gives CDR1 GTSNPN, CDR2 SVGIG (reference sequence). The CDR3 runs 13 residues. CDR3 DNA: TGTGCCTGGAGGACAGGGGTGGGCACTGAAGCTTTCTTT. Translated, it gives CAWRTGVGTEAFF.

As to this clone: A read error may account for a junction end that differs from germline. This chain connects TRBV7-2 to TRBJ2-1, with D perhaps given as TRBD1 or TRBD2 (5 bases each). Germline CDR1 and CDR2: SGHTA and FQGNSA. This CDR3 is 16 amino acids long. The CDR3 reads CASSLGAGTNYNEQFF. CDR3 sequence (DNA): TGTGCCAGCAGTTTAGGGGCGGGCACCAACTACAATGAGCAGTTCTTC.

The chain joins TRBV11-2 to TRBJ2-1; 11 bases align to TRBD2. Per germline, CDR1 SGHAT and CDR2 FQNNGV. The CDR3 runs 16 residues. Trimming at V came to 3 bases and at J to 6 bases, leaving 7 bases not matched to a gene. The CDR3 protein is CASSFLAGGPVNEQFF. CDR3 nucleotides: TGTGCCAGCAGCTTCCTAGCGGGAGGCCCAGTCAATGAGCAGTTCTTC.